This record concerns one T cell receptor (beta chain) sequence. These data originate in a study of blood T cell repertoires in COVID-19. The method was immunoSEQ multiplex PCR; TCRdb's version includes in-frame clones alone and lacks a portion of them. Among about 110,000 clones listed, around 64% were seen once. The CDR3 sequence is 15 residues long. V lost 1 base, J lost 7 bases, and 17 bases lay in between. Germline-derived CDR1 and CDR2 are SGHRS and YFSETQ. The clonotype was recovered from a woman aged 40 to 50 with acute or convalescent COVID-19. The sequencing input was peripheral blood. The V gene is TRBV5-1, the J gene TRBJ1-2; D is perhaps TRBD1 (5 bases). The CDR3 region is CASSLLTDNLVGYTF. The CDR3 DNA sequence: TGCGCCAGCAGCTTGCTAACGGACAACTTGGTTGGCTACACCTTC.